One TCR beta chain is described in this entry. The data were taken from a study of OX40 agonist ivuxolimab in advanced cancers. The CDR3 is made up of 15 amino acids. CDR1 and CDR2 from the germline V gene are SGHNT and YENEEA. Trimming removed 5 bases from V and 6 bases from J; junction bases left unmatched: 9. TCRdb keeps only in-frame clones here, not all; method: immunoSEQ multiplex PCR. The table has 75,000 to 100,000 clones, 75% to 95% seen once. The sequence came from an adult with an advanced solid tumor such as melanoma, head and neck, liver or kidney cancer. Sequenced here: CD4+ or CD8+ T cells sorted from blood, sampled in a trial of the OX40 agonist ivuxolimab. This chain connects TRBV11-3 to TRBJ2-1; 8 bases match TRBD2. The CDR3 reads CASSGGSGKRNEQFF. The CDR3 region has the DNA TGTGCCAGCAGCGGTGGTAGCGGGAAGCGCAATGAGCAGTTCTTC.